The 5 T cell receptor beta chains listed next were all sequenced from one sample in a study of shared clonotypes between healthy human individuals (dated by TCRdb to 2019 to 2021). CD8 naive samples were obtained by positive selection for CCR7 among CD45RO-negative cells, yielding a CD45RA+CCR7+ population from which TemRA cells were excluded. Library creation used the immunoSEQ multiplex PCR assay. This immuneACCESS table, as held by TCRdb, lists in-frame sequences with V and J called but not all clones. Of the missing ones, under half trace to an unresolved V gene in checked studies; the others have no known cause. The sample records over 2,000,000 clones, 93% of which are singletons. The ten most abundant clones make up about 1.6% of the sample. Input material: naive CD8+ T cells from PBMCs. The intended sense of this specimen's cell subset or site label: CD45RA+CCR7+. The receptor source for this set is a man between 18 and 35 years old in good health. Some clones in this sample may be carry-over from other donors' samples.

The gene calls are TRBV4-1 and TRBJ1-2, with 7 bases lining up with TRBD1. CDR3 length: 15 residues. Germline lookup yields CDR1 MGHRA and CDR2 YSYEKL. V dropped 1 base and J dropped 0; count of bases not matched to a gene: 2. CDR3 in DNA: TGCGCCAGCAGCCAAGGGACAGGACCTAACTATGGCTACACCTTC. Amino acid sequence: CASSQGTGPNYGYTF.

V is TRBV11-2 and J is TRBJ2-3, with D possibly TRBD1 on 5 matching bases. The germline V and J ends were trimmed by 1 base and 0 bases, with 14 bases remaining between them. Per germline, CDR1 SGHAT and CDR2 FQNNGV. CDR3 size: 17 residues. The CDR3 region is CASSLGTILGSTDTQYF. As DNA, the CDR3 is TGTGCCAGCAGCTTAGGGACAATATTAGGGAGCACAGATACGCAGTATTTT.

The V gene is TRBV9, the J gene TRBJ2-7, with 8 bases that match TRBD2. The germline gives CDR1 SGDLS, CDR2 YYNGEE. J was trimmed by 4 bases and V by 3 bases; bases with no gene match: 12. The CDR3 loop spans 16 amino acids. As DNA, the CDR3 is TGTGCCAGCAGCGGCCTTCCACTAGCGGAGAAATACGAGCAGTACTTC. Translation: CASSGLPLAEKYEQYF.

The rearrangement uses TRBV7-2 and TRBJ1-5; D remains unclear. V lost 5 bases and J lost 1, with 12 bases in between. The germline gives CDR1 SGHTA, CDR2 FQGNSA. This CDR3 has 15 residues. In DNA form, the CDR3 reads TGTGCCAGCAGCCCGTGGAGCAACAGCAATCAGCCCCAGCATTTT. Amino acids: CASSPWSNSNQPQHF. The variable domain in full, completed from reference TRBV7-2 and TRBJ1-5, reads GAGVSQSPSNKVTEKGKDVELRCDPISGHTALYWYRQSLGQGLEFLIYFQGNSAPDKSGLPSDRFSAERTGGSVSTLTIQRTQQEDSAVYLCASSPWSNSNQPQHFGDGTRLSIL.

V and J are TRBV5-1 and TRBJ2-7, with 11 bases aligning to TRBD2. This CDR3 contains 14 residues. Germline assignment: CDR1 SGHRS and CDR2 YFSETQ. V shed 3 bases and J 6 bases; nucleotides not matched to a gene: 5. This CDR3 is CASSWTSGFGEQYF. In nucleotides, the CDR3 is TGCGCCAGCAGCTGGACTAGCGGGTTCGGCGAGCAGTACTTC. Full variable domain (missing parts from reference TRBV5-1 and TRBJ2-7): KAGVTQTPRYLIKTRGQQVTLSCSPISGHRSVSWYQQTPGQGLQFLFEYFSETQRNKGNFPGRFSGRQFSNSRSEMNVSTLELGDSALYLCASSWTSGFGEQYFGPGTRLTVT.